These 6 T cell receptor beta chains came from one sample sequenced in a study of blood T cell repertoires in COVID-19. Data came from immunoSEQ multiplex PCR; TCRdb stores just in-frame clones and leaves some out. Of a few hundred thousand clones in the sample, 83% are singletons; the top ten hold over 4.5%. Sequenced sample: PBMCs or T cells enriched from blood (not recorded which). These receptors all stem from a woman aged 50 to 60 who had recovered from COVID-19.

The count of this clone is one. The chain recombines TRBV6-5 with TRBJ2-7; 10 bases agree with TRBD1. V dropped 5 bases and J dropped 6; count of bases not matched to a gene: 10. Germline V lookup: CDR1 MNHEY, CDR2 SVGAGI. The CDR3 has 15 residues. Here the CDR3 DNA reads TGTGCCAGCAGTCCGTCCGGGACAGGGGAAAGCGAGCAGTACTTC. This codes for CASSPSGTGESEQYF.

V is TRBV5-5 and J is TRBJ2-7; 8 nucleotides match TRBD1. The CDR3 sequence is 14 residues long. The germline gives CDR1 SGHKS, CDR2 YYEKEE (reference sequence). The trim removed 0 bases at V and 6 bases at J, leaving 5 bases unmatched. The CDR3 spells CASSLGQGFSEQYF. CDR3 coding DNA: TGTGCCAGCAGCTTGGGACAGGGGTTCAGCGAGCAGTACTTC. Based on the CDR3 plus reference TRBV5-5 and TRBJ2-7, the full variable domain is DAGVTQSPTHLIKTRGQQVTLRCSPISGHKSVSWYQQVLGQGPQFIFQYYEKEERGRGNFPDRFSARQFPNYSSELNVNALLLGDSALYLCASSLGQGFSEQYFGPGTRLTVT.

CDR3 coding DNA: TGTGCCAGCAGCCCCGCGTACAGGGGCCCCGGGACTGAAGCTTTCTTT. It translates to CASSPAYRGPGTEAFF. The V gene is TRBV3-1 (or the pseudogene TRBV3-2), the J gene TRBJ1-1; 7 bases map to TRBD1. V was clipped by 4 bases and J by 5 bases; unmatched bases: 13. The CDR3 is 16 amino acids. CDR1 LGHDT and CDR2 YNNKEL come from the germline V gene (reference sequence).

V and J are TRBV30 and TRBJ1-1; tentative D call: TRBD1 (6 bases). V was pared by 3 bases and J by 4 bases, with 12 bases between. Germline loops: CDR1 GTSNPN, CDR2 SVGIG (reference sequence). The CDR3 is made up of 13 amino acids. DNA for the CDR3: TGTGCCTGGAGACCCAGGGGCGTCACTGAAGCTTTCTTT. Translation: CAWRPRGVTEAFF.

The DNA of the CDR3 is TGTGCCAGCAGCCGAGGAGGGTACACCGGGGAGCTGTTTTTT. Protein sequence: CASSRGGYTGELFF. This chain joins TRBV14 and TRBJ2-2; maybe TRBD2 (6 bases). The CDR3 is made up of 14 amino acids. V lost 4 bases and J lost 3, with 9 bases in between. The V gene's germline CDR1 is SGHDN and CDR2 FVKESK.

The rearrangement joins TRBV6-5 to TRBJ2-2; D possibly corresponds to TRBD1 (6 bases). V was clipped by 5 bases and J by 8 bases, with 12 bases between them. The length of the CDR3 is 13 residues. Looked up from germline, CDR1 is MNHEY and CDR2 is SVGAGI. CDR3 region: CASSRTERGELFF. The CDR3 nucleotides read TGTGCCAGCAGTAGGACAGAAAGGGGGGAGCTGTTTTTT.